This T cell receptor (beta chain) was found in a study of T-cell reconstitution after alpha-beta-depleted transplantation in children. The CDR3 is 15 amino acids. Germline CDR1 and CDR2: SEHNR and FQNEAQ (reference sequence). The V segment lost 5 bases and the J segment 5 bases; nucleotides outside the gene matches: 11. The authors prepared the TCRbeta library with unique molecular identifiers. Each CDR3 protein gets one entry after TCRdb re-called the PCR reads with MiXCR. In the table there are around 370,000 distinct CDR3 sequences, 10% of which are singletons. This clonotype was found a few times.

This chain links TRBV7-9 with TRBJ1-1, with 7 bases lining up with TRBD1. Sequenced material: PBMCs from the stem cell graft donor, taken from the stem cell graft. This clonotype was obtained from a human donor who donated a stem cell graft to a child with acute lymphoblastic leukemia. CDR3 region: CASSAEQGWGTEAFF. The CDR3 DNA reads TGTGCCAGCAGCGCAGAACAGGGGTGGGGAACTGAAGCTTTCTTT.